Given below is one T cell receptor beta chain in context. The CDR3 is 14 residues long. Germline V gives CDR1 SGHNT, CDR2 YYREEE (reference sequence). Trimming took 2 bases from V and 2 from J, leaving 10 bases between them. This record belongs to a study of control samples from healthy donors and cancer patients. Repertoires were generated with immunoSEQ multiplex PCR, while TCRdb's copy carries only in-frame clones and drops some. The sample yields over 100,000 clones, about 92% seen once. The V and J genes are TRBV5-4 and TRBJ2-5; unclear D gene. The source of this sequence is a woman aged 18-30 years in good health. The sequencing sample was made of blood. The CDR3 nucleotides are TGTGCCAGCAGCTTTCGGGTCGCACAAGAGACCCAGTACTTC. Translating it yields CASSFRVAQETQYF.